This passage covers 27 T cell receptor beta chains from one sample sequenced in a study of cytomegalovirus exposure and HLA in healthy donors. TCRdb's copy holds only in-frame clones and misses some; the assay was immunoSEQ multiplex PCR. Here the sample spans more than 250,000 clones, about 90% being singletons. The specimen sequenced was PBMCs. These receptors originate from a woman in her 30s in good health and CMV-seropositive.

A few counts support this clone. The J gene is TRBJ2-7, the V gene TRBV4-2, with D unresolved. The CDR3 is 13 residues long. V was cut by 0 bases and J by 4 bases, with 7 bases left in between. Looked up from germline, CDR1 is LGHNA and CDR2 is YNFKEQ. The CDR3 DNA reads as TGTGCCAGCAGCCAAGAATCGAAGTACGAGCAGTACTTC. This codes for CASSQESKYEQYF.

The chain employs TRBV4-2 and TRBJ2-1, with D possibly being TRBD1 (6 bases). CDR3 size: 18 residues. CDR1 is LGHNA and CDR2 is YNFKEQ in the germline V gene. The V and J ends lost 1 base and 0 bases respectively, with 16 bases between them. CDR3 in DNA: TGTGCCAGCAGCCAAGGGGGTATGACAGGTAGCTCCTACAATGAGCAGTTCTTC. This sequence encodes CASSQGGMTGSSYNEQFF.

This CDR3 reads CAWSLAGSNSPLHF. CDR3 DNA sequence: TGTGCCTGGAGTCTCGCAGGGTCGAATTCACCCCTCCACTTT. The chain links TRBV30 to TRBJ1-6; weak D call: TRBD1 (5 bases). The length of the CDR3 is 14 residues. The V end was cut by 2 bases, the J end by 7 bases, with 12 bases between. From germline, CDR1 is GTSNPN and CDR2 SVGIG (reference sequence).

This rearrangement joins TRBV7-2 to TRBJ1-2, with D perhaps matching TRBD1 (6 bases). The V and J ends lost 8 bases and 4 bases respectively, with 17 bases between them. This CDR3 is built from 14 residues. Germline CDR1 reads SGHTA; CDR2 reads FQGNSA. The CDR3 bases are TGTGCCAGCTCTACCAGGGGTCGGGTCTATGGCTACACCTTC. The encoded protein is CASSTRGRVYGYTF. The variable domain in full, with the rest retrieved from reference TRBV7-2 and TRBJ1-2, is GAGVSQSPSNKVTEKGKDVELRCDPISGHTALYWYRQSLGQGLEFLIYFQGNSAPDKSGLPSDRFSAERTGGSVSTLTIQRTQQEDSAVYLCASSTRGRVYGYTFGSGTRLTVV.

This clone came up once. CDR3 sequence reads: CASSALTSGGYNEQFF. The CDR3 DNA is TGTGCCAGCAGTGCCTTGACTAGCGGGGGGTACAATGAGCAGTTCTTC. The chain employs TRBV6-1 and TRBJ2-1, with TRBD2 identical over 13 bases. Germline-derived CDR1 and CDR2 are MNHNS and SASEGT. V was pared by 4 bases and J by 4 bases, with 4 bases of the junction left unmatched. The CDR3 has 16 amino acids.

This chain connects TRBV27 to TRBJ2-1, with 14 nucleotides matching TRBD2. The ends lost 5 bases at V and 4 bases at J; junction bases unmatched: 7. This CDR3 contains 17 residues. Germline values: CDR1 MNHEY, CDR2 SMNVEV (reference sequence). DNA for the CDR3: TGTGCCAGCAGTCCCGCACGACTAGCGGGAGGGTACAATGAGCAGTTCTTC. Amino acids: CASSPARLAGGYNEQFF.

The CDR3 sequence: CASSYSLVSAGELFF. As DNA, the CDR3 is TGTGCCAGCAGTTACTCGCTCGTTAGTGCCGGGGAGCTGTTTTTT. The rearrangement links TRBV6-5 to TRBJ2-2; D gene unclear. This CDR3 has 15 amino acids. Germline V gene lookup returns CDR1 MNHEY and CDR2 SVGAGI. The V end was cut by 0 bases, the J end by 6 bases, with 11 bases between.

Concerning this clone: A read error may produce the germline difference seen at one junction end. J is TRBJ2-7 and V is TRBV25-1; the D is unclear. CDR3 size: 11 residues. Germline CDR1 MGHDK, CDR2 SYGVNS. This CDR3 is CASSTAHFPTF. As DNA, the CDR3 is TGTGCCAGCAGTACCGCCCACTTCCCAACCTTC.

CDR3 residues: CASSDPPLNTGELFF. DNA for the CDR3: TGTGCCAGCAGTGACCCCCCCCTGAACACCGGGGAGCTGTTTTTT. This rearrangement joins TRBV28 to TRBJ2-2; no clear D gene. The CDR3 runs to 15 residues. Deletions cut 5 bases from V and 1 base from J, with 11 bases between. Germline V gene sequence: CDR1 MDHEN, CDR2 SYDVKM.

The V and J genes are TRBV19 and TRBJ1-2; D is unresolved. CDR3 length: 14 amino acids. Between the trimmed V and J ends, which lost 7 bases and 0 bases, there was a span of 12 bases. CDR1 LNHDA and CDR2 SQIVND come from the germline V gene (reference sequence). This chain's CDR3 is CASTRDGANYGYTF. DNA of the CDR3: TGTGCCAGTACCAGAGACGGAGCTAACTATGGCTACACCTTC. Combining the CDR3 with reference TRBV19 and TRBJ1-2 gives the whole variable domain DGGITQSPKYLFRKEGQNVTLSCEQNLNHDAMYWYRQDPGQGLRLIYYSQIVNDFQKGDIAEGYSVSREKKESFPLTVTSAQKNPTAFYLCASTRDGANYGYTFGSGTRLTVV.

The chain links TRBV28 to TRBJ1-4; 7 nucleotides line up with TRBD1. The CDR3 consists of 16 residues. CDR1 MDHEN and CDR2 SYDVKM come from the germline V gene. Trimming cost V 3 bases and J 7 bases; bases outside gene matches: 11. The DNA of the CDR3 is TGTGCCAGCAGTTTCCTAATACAGGGGCTGGGTGAAAAACTGTTTTTT. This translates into CASSFLIQGLGEKLFF.

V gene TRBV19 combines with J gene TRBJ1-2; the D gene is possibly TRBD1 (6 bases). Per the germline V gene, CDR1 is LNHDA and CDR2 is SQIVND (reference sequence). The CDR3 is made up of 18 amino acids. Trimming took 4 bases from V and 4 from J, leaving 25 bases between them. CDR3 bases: TGTGCCAGTAGTACTTGGACAGAAATCAACTCACCCTTCTATGGCTACACCTTC. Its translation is CASSTWTEINSPFYGYTF. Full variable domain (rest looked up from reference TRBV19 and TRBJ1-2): DGGITQSPKYLFRKEGQNVTLSCEQNLNHDAMYWYRQDPGQGLRLIYYSQIVNDFQKGDIAEGYSVSREKKESFPLTVTSAQKNPTAFYLCASSTWTEINSPFYGYTFGSGTRLTVV.

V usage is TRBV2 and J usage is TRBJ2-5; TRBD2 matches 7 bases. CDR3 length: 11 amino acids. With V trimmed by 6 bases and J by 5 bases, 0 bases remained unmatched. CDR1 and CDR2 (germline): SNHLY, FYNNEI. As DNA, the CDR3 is TGTGCCAGCAGGGGAGGGGAGACCCAGTACTTC. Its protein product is CASRGGETQYF.

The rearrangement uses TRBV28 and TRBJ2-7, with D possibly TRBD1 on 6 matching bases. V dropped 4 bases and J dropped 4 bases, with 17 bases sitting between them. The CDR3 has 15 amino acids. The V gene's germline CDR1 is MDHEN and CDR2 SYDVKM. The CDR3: CASSSPTGQFYEQYF. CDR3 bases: TGTGCCAGCAGTTCCCCTACAGGGCAGTTTTACGAGCAGTACTTC.

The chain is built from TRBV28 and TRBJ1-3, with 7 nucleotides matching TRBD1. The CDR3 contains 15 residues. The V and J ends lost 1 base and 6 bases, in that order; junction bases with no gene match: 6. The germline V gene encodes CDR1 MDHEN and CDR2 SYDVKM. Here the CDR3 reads CASSLLTGDENTIYF. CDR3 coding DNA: TGTGCCAGCAGTTTATTAACAGGGGATGAAAACACCATATATTTT.

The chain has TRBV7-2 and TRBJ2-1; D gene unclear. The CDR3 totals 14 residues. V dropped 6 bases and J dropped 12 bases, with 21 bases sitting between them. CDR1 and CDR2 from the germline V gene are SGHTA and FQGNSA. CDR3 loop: CASRLGTSLLRQFF. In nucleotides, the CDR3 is TGTGCCAGCAGGCTGGGAACAAGCCTTCTTCGGCAGTTCTTC.

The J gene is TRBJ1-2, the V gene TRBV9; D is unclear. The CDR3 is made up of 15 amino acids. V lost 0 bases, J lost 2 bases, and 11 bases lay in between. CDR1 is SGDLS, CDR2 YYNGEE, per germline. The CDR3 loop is CASSVEGGINYGYTF. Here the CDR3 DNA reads TGTGCCAGCAGCGTAGAAGGAGGAATAAACTATGGCTACACCTTC.

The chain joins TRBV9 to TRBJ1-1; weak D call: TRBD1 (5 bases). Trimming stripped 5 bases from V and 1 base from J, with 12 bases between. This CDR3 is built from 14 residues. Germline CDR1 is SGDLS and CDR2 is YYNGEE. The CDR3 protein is CASSPGGRNTEAFF. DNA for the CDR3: TGTGCCAGCAGTCCCGGGGGGAGGAACACTGAAGCTTTCTTT.

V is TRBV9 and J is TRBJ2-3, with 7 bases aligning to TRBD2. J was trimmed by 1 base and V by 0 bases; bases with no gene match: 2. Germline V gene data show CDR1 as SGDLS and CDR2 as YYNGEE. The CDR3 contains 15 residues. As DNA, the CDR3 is TGTGCCAGCAGCGTAGGCGGGAGCCGCACAGATACGCAGTATTTT. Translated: CASSVGGSRTDTQYF.

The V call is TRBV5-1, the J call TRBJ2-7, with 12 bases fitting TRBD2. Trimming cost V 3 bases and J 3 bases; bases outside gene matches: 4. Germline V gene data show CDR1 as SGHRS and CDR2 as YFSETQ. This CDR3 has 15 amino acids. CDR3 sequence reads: CASSSGLAGLYEQYF. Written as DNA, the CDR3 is TGCGCCAGCAGCTCAGGACTAGCGGGACTCTACGAGCAGTACTTC.

In DNA, the CDR3 is TGCAGCGTTACAGGGGGGGTTTCCTACAATGAGCAGTTCTTC. Amino acids: CSVTGGVSYNEQFF. The rearrangement uses TRBV29-1 and TRBJ2-1, with a tentative D call TRBD1 (8 bases). Germline V gene sequence: CDR1 SQVTM, CDR2 ANQGSEA. This CDR3 has 14 residues. Between the trimmed V and J ends, which lost 5 bases and 1 base, there was a span of 12 bases.

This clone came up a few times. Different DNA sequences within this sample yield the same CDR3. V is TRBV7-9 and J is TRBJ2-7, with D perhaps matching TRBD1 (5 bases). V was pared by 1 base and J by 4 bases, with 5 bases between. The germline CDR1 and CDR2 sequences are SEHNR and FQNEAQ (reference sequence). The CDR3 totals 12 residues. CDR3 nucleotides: TGTGCCAGCAGCTTAGGGACATACGAGCAGTACTTC. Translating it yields CASSLGTYEQYF.

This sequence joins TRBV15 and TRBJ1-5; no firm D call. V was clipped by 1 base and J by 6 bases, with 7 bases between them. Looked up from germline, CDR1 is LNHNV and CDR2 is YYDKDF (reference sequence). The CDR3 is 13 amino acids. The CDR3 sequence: CATSRGQPQPQHF. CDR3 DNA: TGTGCCACCAGCAGAGGGCAGCCTCAGCCCCAGCATTTT.

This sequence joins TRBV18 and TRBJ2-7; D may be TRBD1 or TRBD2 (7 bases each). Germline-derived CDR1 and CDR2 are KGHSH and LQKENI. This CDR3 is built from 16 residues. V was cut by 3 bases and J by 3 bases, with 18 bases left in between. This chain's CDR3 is CASSPQHRGGNYEQYF. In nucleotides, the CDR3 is TGTGCCAGCTCACCTCAACACAGGGGAGGGAACTACGAGCAGTACTTC.

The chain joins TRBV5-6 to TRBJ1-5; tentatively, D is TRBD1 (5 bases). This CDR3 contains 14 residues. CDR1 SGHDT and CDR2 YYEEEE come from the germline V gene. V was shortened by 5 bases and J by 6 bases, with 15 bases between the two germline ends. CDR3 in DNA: TGTGCCAGCAGATCCTCTCGGCAGGGTCAGCCCCAGCATTTT. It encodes CASRSSRQGQPQHF.

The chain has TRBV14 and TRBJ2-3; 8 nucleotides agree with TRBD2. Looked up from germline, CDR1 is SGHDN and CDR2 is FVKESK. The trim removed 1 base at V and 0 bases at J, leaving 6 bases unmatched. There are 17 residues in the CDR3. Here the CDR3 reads CASSQVGTRTSTDTQYF. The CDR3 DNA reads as TGTGCCAGCAGCCAAGTGGGGACTAGAACTAGCACAGATACGCAGTATTTT.

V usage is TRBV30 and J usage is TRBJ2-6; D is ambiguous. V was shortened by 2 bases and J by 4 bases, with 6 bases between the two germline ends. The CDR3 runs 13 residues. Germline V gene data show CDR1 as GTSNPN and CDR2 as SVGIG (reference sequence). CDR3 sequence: CAWSTSGANVLTF. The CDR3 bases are TGTGCCTGGAGTACGAGCGGGGCCAACGTCCTGACTTTC.